This is a list of T cell receptor beta chains from one sample in a study of PD-L1 blockade in urothelial cancer. Clones were read by immunoSEQ multiplex PCR, and TCRdb kept only the in-frame ones, dropping some. The sample includes about 76,000 clones, under 90% of them seen just once. The sample here was PBMCs, taken around atezolizumab (anti-PD-L1) treatment. All receptors come from a man between 65 and 79 years old with urothelial cancer. Each CDR3 is given with its conserved first and last residue. The D gene is left open where the match is weak. Clone size appears in some rows only: once, few, many, or a class for an expanded clone.

v_call	d_call	clone_size	j_call	cdr3_aa	cdr3_nt
TRBV28	NA	NA	TRBJ2-5	CASRGGRRGSLRETQYF	TGTGCCAGCAGGGGGGGTCGGCGGGGTTCACTTAGGGAGACCCAGTACTTC
TRBV10-3	NA	NA	TRBJ2-2	CAISEQLQARLFF	TGTGCCATCAGTGAGCAATTACAGGCTCGGCTGTTTTTT
TRBV6-1	NA	NA	TRBJ1-3	CASSERGISGNTIYF	TGTGCCAGCAGTGAAAGGGGGATCTCTGGAAACACCATATATTTT
TRBV18	TRBD1	NA	TRBJ2-1	CASSPRGSMSYNEQFF	TGTGCCAGCTCACCCAGGGGGAGTATGTCCTACAATGAGCAGTTCTTC
TRBV10-3	NA	NA	TRBJ1-2	CAISERGPNGYTF	TGTGCCATTTCCGAGCGGGGGCCGAATGGCTACACCTTC
TRBV5-1	NA	NA	TRBJ2-3	CASSSMGDTDTQYF	TGCGCCAGCAGCTCCATGGGCGACACAGATACGCAGTATTTT
TRBV6-5	NA	NA	TRBJ2-4	CASRRDLAKNIQYF	TGTGCCAGCAGGCGGGACTTAGCCAAAAACATTCAGTACTTC
TRBV28	NA	NA	TRBJ2-1	CASSSRSSVNEQFF	TGTGCCAGCAGTTCTAGGAGCAGTGTCAATGAGCAGTTCTTC
TRBV2	TRBD1	NA	TRBJ1-2	CASSYGTGGAGGYTF	TGTGCCAGCAGTTACGGGACAGGGGGCGCCGGTGGCTACACCTTC
TRBV18	NA	NA	TRBJ2-5	CASSPNSGSQETQYF	TGTGCCAGCTCGCCGAATTCAGGGTCCCAAGAGACCCAGTACTTC
TRBV21-1	NA	NA	TRBJ1-5	CASSKLDRGSNQPQHF	TGTGCCAGCAGCAAATTAGACAGGGGAAGCAATCAGCCCCAGCATTTT
TRBV5-1	NA	NA	TRBJ1-1	CASSLVETGTEAFF	TGCGCCAGCAGCTTGGTCGAAACAGGCACTGAAGCTTTCTTT
TRBV18	TRBD1	few	TRBJ1-1	CASSPGTGGMNTEAFF	TGTGCCAGCTCACCCGGGACAGGGGGGATGAACACTGAAGCTTTCTTT
TRBV5-1	TRBD1	NA	TRBJ2-7	CASSFQSGTGTHEQYF	TGCGCCAGCAGCTTCCAATCCGGGACAGGGACCCACGAGCAGTACTTC
TRBV28	TRBD2	NA	TRBJ2-7	CASSFSSGGGIEQYF	TGTGCCAGCAGTTTCAGTAGCGGGGGGGGGATAGAGCAGTACTTC
TRBV19	NA	NA	TRBJ2-1	CATAMDGSSYNEQFF	TGTGCCACCGCGATGGACGGGAGCTCCTACAATGAGCAGTTCTTC
TRBV6-1	TRBD1	NA	TRBJ2-1	CASSDKDRGPWNEQFF	TGTGCCAGCAGTGACAAGGACAGGGGGCCATGGAATGAGCAGTTCTTC
TRBV28	TRBD2	NA	TRBJ2-1	CASSLAGGPINEQFF	TGTGCCAGCAGTTTAGCGGGAGGTCCTATCAATGAGCAGTTCTTC
TRBV5-1	TRBD1	NA	TRBJ2-6	CASSLEQGWANVLTF	TGCGCCAGCAGCTTGGAACAGGGGTGGGCCAACGTCCTGACTTTC
TRBV9	TRBD1	NA	TRBJ2-2	CASSGRTGGIGELFF	TGTGCCAGCAGCGGACGGACAGGGGGCATCGGGGAGCTGTTTTTT
TRBV28	NA	NA	TRBJ2-3	CASSFPGSSTDTQYF	TGTGCCAGCAGTTTCCCAGGGTCTAGCACAGATACGCAGTATTTT
TRBV19	NA	NA	TRBJ2-2	CASNLGQTGELFF	TGTGCCAGTAACCTCGGACAGACCGGGGAGCTGTTTTTT
TRBV28	NA	once	TRBJ1-4	CASRAIGSNEKLFF	TGTGCCAGCAGGGCCATCGGGTCCAATGAAAAACTGTTTTTT
TRBV6-1	TRBD2	NA	TRBJ2-1	CASSVLGGTSPQEQFF	TGTGCCAGCAGTGTGCTGGGGGGGACTAGTCCCCAAGAGCAGTTCTTC
TRBV10-3	TRBD1	NA	TRBJ1-2	CAITPLTGGPGGYTF	TGTGCCATCACCCCTCTGACAGGGGGTCCCGGCGGCTACACCTTC
TRBV2	NA	NA	TRBJ2-1	CASSEGPNEQFF	TGTGCCAGCAGTGAAGGGCCCAATGAGCAGTTCTTC
TRBV7-2	NA	NA	TRBJ2-1	CASSPSYNEQFF	TGTGCCAGCAGCCCGTCTTACAATGAGCAGTTCTTC
TRBV11-2	NA	NA	TRBJ2-3	CASSGTSDTQYF	TGTGCCAGCAGCGGGACATCAGATACGCAGTATTTT
TRBV5-4	TRBD1	few	TRBJ1-2	CASSSPQGYNGYTF	TGTGCCAGCAGCTCTCCACAGGGGTATAATGGCTACACCTTC
TRBV27	TRBD2	NA	TRBJ2-1	CASSMSPRTSGRNEQFF	TGTGCCAGCAGCATGAGCCCCCGGACTAGCGGGAGAAATGAGCAGTTCTTC
TRBV5-1	TRBD2	NA	TRBJ2-1	CASSLVRLGLAGEGEQFF	TGCGCCAGCAGCTTGGTGAGACTTGGACTAGCGGGAGAGGGTGAGCAGTTCTTC
TRBV28	NA	NA	TRBJ2-2	CASSSPDRPGELFF	TGTGCCAGCAGCTCTCCTGACAGGCCCGGGGAGCTGTTTTTT
TRBV18	NA	NA	TRBJ1-1	CASSPGAANTEAFF	TGTGCCAGCTCACCAGGGGCTGCGAACACTGAAGCTTTCTTT
TRBV19	NA	NA	TRBJ1-2	CASSLPPGRSNYGYTF	TGTGCCAGTAGTCTCCCCCCCGGTAGGAGTAACTATGGCTACACCTTC
TRBV5-4	NA	few	TRBJ1-5	CASSLVAGESLDQPQHF	TGTGCCAGCAGCTTGGTGGCAGGGGAAAGCCTTGATCAGCCCCAGCATTTT
TRBV27	NA	NA	TRBJ2-2	CASGHRVNTGELFF	TGTGCCAGCGGGCACAGGGTTAACACCGGGGAGCTGTTTTTT
TRBV30	NA	NA	TRBJ1-2	CAWSRSTGYGYTF	TGTGCCTGGAGCCGATCGACAGGCTATGGCTACACCTTC
TRBV6-1	NA	NA	TRBJ1-5	CASSDPLNRGNQPQHF	TGTGCCAGCAGTGACCCCTTAAATAGGGGGAATCAGCCCCAGCATTTT
TRBV6-1	TRBD1	NA	TRBJ2-5	CASSGTGTGGLETQYF	TGTGCCAGCAGTGGAACCGGGACAGGGGGCCTAGAGACCCAGTACTTC
TRBV6-6	NA	NA	TRBJ1-3	CASSSPGGNTIYF	TGTGCCAGCAGTTCCCCGGGTGGAAATACCATATATTTT
TRBV19	NA	NA	TRBJ1-2	CASRPSANYGYTF	TGTGCCAGTAGGCCCAGCGCTAACTATGGCTACACCTTC
TRBV2	TRBD1	NA	TRBJ1-5	CASSDRNRGIKPQHF	TGTGCCAGCAGTGATCGGAACAGGGGAATCAAGCCCCAGCATTTT